The 18 T cell receptor beta chains given below trace back to one sample, sequenced in a study of T cell responses to AZD1222 COVID-19 vaccine. Method: immunoSEQ multiplex PCR; TCRdb's copy keeps in-frame clones and lacks some. The sample lists about 160,000 clones; almost 90% were seen once. The specimen was peripheral blood, collected on day 0 of AZD1222 vaccination. Receptors were obtained from an adult in good health.

V gene TRBV3-1 (or the pseudogene TRBV3-2) combines with J gene TRBJ2-3; D uncertain. V lost 4 bases, J lost 0 bases, and 11 bases lay in between. Looked up from germline, CDR1 is LGHDT and CDR2 is YNNKEL (reference sequence). The length of the CDR3 is 15 residues. For the CDR3, the DNA is TGTGCCAGCAGCCCCCCGAGCAGAAGCACAGATACGCAGTATTTT. Amino acid sequence: CASSPPSRSTDTQYF.

The chain joins TRBV28 to TRBJ1-1; 10 bases line up with TRBD1. The germline V gene encodes CDR1 MDHEN and CDR2 SYDVKM. This CDR3 contains 14 residues. V dropped 6 bases and J dropped 5; count of bases not matched to a gene: 6. The CDR3 loop is CASRSRDRGTEAFF. CDR3 bases: TGTGCCAGCAGGTCCCGGGACAGGGGAACTGAAGCTTTCTTT.

This rearrangement joins TRBV28 to TRBJ2-7, with 16 bases aligning to TRBD2. The J segment lost 3 bases and the V segment lost 8 bases, leaving 10 bases of the junction unmatched. Germline CDR1 and CDR2: MDHEN and SYDVKM. The CDR3 is made up of 17 amino acids. The CDR3 bases are TGTGCCAGCGGGCCGGGACTAGCGGGAGGGCATAGCTACGAGCAGTACTTC. It encodes CASGPGLAGGHSYEQYF.

This chain links TRBV6-5 with TRBJ2-7, with D perhaps TRBD1 (6 bases). Trimming stripped 5 bases from V and 3 bases from J, with 17 bases between. Germline V gene sequence: CDR1 MNHEY, CDR2 SVGAGI. CDR3 length: 15 residues. The CDR3 here is CASSLIDRLRYEQYF. The CDR3 nucleotides read TGTGCCAGCAGTCTGATCGACAGGCTACGCTACGAGCAGTACTTC.

This rearrangement joins TRBV27 to TRBJ1-3, with TRBD1 as a possible D gene (5 bases). The CDR3 extends over 14 amino acids. Germline CDR1 and CDR2: MNHEY and SMNVEV (reference sequence). V was shortened by 5 bases and J by 0 bases, with 8 bases between the two germline ends. The CDR3 loop is CASSLRASGNTIYF. CDR3 bases: TGTGCCAGCAGTCTCAGGGCCTCTGGAAACACCATATATTTT.

This chain links TRBV6-2 or TRBV6-3 with TRBJ1-1, with no clear D. The V end lost 0 bases, the J end lost 10 bases, and 12 bases lay between the germline ends. The CDR3 spans 13 residues. The germline V gene has CDR1 MNHEY and CDR2 SVGEGT. DNA for the CDR3: TGTGCCAGCAGTTACTCGGAACAGTACGGAGCTTTCTTT. The encoded protein is CASSYSEQYGAFF.

J is TRBJ1-4 and V is TRBV28, with 9 bases that match TRBD1. Germline V gives CDR1 MDHEN, CDR2 SYDVKM. After removal of 5 bases from V and 8 bases from J, the junction contained 9 bases not matched to a gene. This CDR3 is built from 15 residues. The CDR3 sequence: CASSIRQGDLEKLFF. CDR3 bases: TGTGCCAGCAGTATCCGACAGGGGGATTTGGAAAAACTGTTTTTT. Together with reference TRBV28 and TRBJ1-4, the CDR3 gives the full variable domain: DVKVTQSSRYLVKRTGEKVFLECVQDMDHENMFWYRQDPGLGLRLIYFSYDVKMKEKGDIPEGYSVSREKKERFSLILESASTNQTSMYLCASSIRQGDLEKLFFGSGTQLSVL.

The J gene is TRBJ1-5, the V gene TRBV6-1; D is possibly TRBD1 (6 bases). Looked up from germline, CDR1 is MNHNS and CDR2 is SASEGT. The CDR3 loop spans 15 amino acids. V lost 3 bases and J 7 bases, leaving 16 bases between the germline ends. The CDR3 DNA follows: TGTGCCAGCAGTGACCGAGGAGGGGGGGGACAGCCCCAGCATTTT. Its translation is CASSDRGGGGQPQHF.

This clone was seen only once. The CDR3: CASSPPGGFIYGYTF. DNA for the CDR3: TGTGCCAGCTCACCCCCGGGAGGCTTTATCTATGGCTACACCTTC. The rearrangement links TRBV18 to TRBJ1-2; no firm D call. V dropped 3 bases and J dropped 4 bases, with 15 bases sitting between them. The CDR3 runs 15 residues. Germline V lookup: CDR1 KGHSH, CDR2 LQKENI. Full variable domain (remainder filled in from reference TRBV18 and TRBJ1-2): NAGVMQNPRHLVRRRGQEARLRCSPMKGHSHVYWYRQLPEEGLKFMVYLQKENIIDESGMPKERFSAEFPKEGPSILRIQQVVRGDSAAYFCASSPPGGFIYGYTFGSGTRLTVV.

CDR3 nucleotide sequence: TGTGCCAGCAGCAAAGTTAAAGCGGGGGGCCACACAGATACGCAGTATTTT. Protein: CASSKVKAGGHTDTQYF. The V call is TRBV21-1, the J call TRBJ2-3; the table calls TRBD2, which could not be checked here. TRBV21-1 is designated a pseudogene. The CDR3 spans 17 residues.

This chain connects TRBV11-2 to TRBJ2-3; D remains unclear. Trimming removed 7 bases from V and 2 bases from J, with 16 bases in between. The CDR3 has 15 residues. Germline CDR1 reads SGHAT; CDR2 reads FQNNGV. In DNA, the CDR3 is TGTGCCAGCACCCCAGCCGGGCGCGACACAGATACGCAGTATTTT. Translating it yields CASTPAGRDTDTQYF.

The rearrangement links TRBV2 to TRBJ2-7; 10 nucleotides line up with TRBD2. CDR3 size: 14 residues. After removal of 6 bases from V and 0 bases from J, the junction contained 2 bases not matched to a gene. CDR1 and CDR2 (germline): SNHLY, FYNNEI. The CDR3: CASRWTSGSYEQYF. The DNA of the CDR3 is TGTGCCAGCAGGTGGACTAGCGGCTCCTACGAGCAGTACTTC.

This sequence joins TRBV6-4 and TRBJ2-7; TRBD2 might be the D (5 bases). Deletions cut 9 bases from V and 3 bases from J, with 6 bases between. CDR1 is MRHNA and CDR2 is SNTAGT in the germline V gene. The CDR3 sequence is 10 residues long. CDR3 in amino acids: CARRGYEQYF. CDR3 sequence (DNA): TGTGCCAGACGGGGCTACGAGCAGTACTTC.

This chain uses TRBV7-6 with TRBJ2-5, with 8 bases that match TRBD2. The CDR3 has 15 residues. Germline V gives CDR1 SGHVS, CDR2 FNYEAQ. J lost 3 bases, V lost 4 bases, and 7 bases had no gene match. The CDR3 bases are TGTGCCAGCAGCTCTGCGGGGGGCAGGGAAGAGACCCAGTACTTC. The encoded protein is CASSSAGGREETQYF.

The count of this clone is one. V gene TRBV6-2 or TRBV6-3 combines with J gene TRBJ2-7; 10 bases are shared with TRBD2. The CDR3 length is 17 residues. After removal of 6 bases from V and 1 base from J, the junction contained 12 bases not matched to a gene. Germline values: CDR1 MNHEY, CDR2 SVGEGT. CDR3 coding DNA: TGTGCCAGCAGCAACTTAGCGGGGGGCGACTCATCCTACGAGCAGTACTTC. Protein sequence: CASSNLAGGDSSYEQYF.

The rearrangement joins TRBV28 to TRBJ2-7, with a weak D call TRBD1 (6 bases). The CDR3 covers 13 residues. With 7 bases removed from V and 2 bases from J, the gap between germline ends came to 12 bases. Germline V gene lookup returns CDR1 MDHEN and CDR2 SYDVKM. This chain's CDR3 is CASTVGTTYEQYF. DNA for the CDR3: TGTGCCAGCACCGTCGGGACAACCTACGAGCAGTACTTC.

The chain uses TRBV6-2 or TRBV6-3 and TRBJ1-4; D is ambiguous. V shed 3 bases and J shed 7 bases, with 12 bases lying between them. Germline V gene lookup returns CDR1 MNHEY and CDR2 SVGEGT. This CDR3 has 14 residues. Here the CDR3 reads CASSYGGSGEKLFF. CDR3 nucleotides: TGTGCCAGCAGTTATGGAGGGAGCGGTGAAAAACTGTTTTTT.

This chain's CDR3 is CASSQDIPGLQLNTEAFF. For the CDR3, the DNA is TGCGCCAGCAGCCAAGATATCCCAGGACTGCAGTTGAACACTGAAGCTTTCTTT. The chain has TRBV4-1 and TRBJ1-1; the D is unclear. From germline, CDR1 is MGHRA and CDR2 YSYEKL. The CDR3 sequence is 18 residues long. The germline V and J ends were trimmed by 0 bases and 0 bases, with 17 bases remaining between them.